A selection of T cell receptor beta chains follows, all from one sample in a study of CD8+CD57+ T cells in acquired aplastic anemia. From the reads, TCRdb called clonotypes with MiXCR, one entry per CDR3 protein. This table has about 200,000 distinct CDR3 sequences, roughly 50% appearing once. The sample comprised sorted CD4+, CD8+, or CD8+CD57+ T cells (not recorded which) from PBMCs. The receptors derive from a human donor with aplastic anemia. The CDR3 runs from the conserved cysteine through the conserved F or W. A D gene is named only where the DNA matches it firmly. Size is omitted from some rows. Given values are once, few, many or a class for expanded clones.

V gene: TRBV12-3/TRBV12-4; D gene: TRBD1; clone size: many; J gene: TRBJ1-2; CDR3 DNA: TGTGCCAGCAGCCCGCTGGGACAGTTCGGCGCTGGCTACACCTTC; CDR3 protein: CASSPLGQFGAGYTF
V gene: TRBV9; D gene: TRBD2; clone size: few; J gene: TRBJ2-1; CDR3 DNA: TGTGCCAGCAGCGAGAGACTAGCGGGAGCTGATGAGCAGTTCTTC; CDR3 protein: CASSERLAGADEQFF
V gene: TRBV12-3/TRBV12-4; D gene: -; clone size: -; J gene: TRBJ2-1; CDR3 DNA: TGTGCCAGCAGTTTACCAACAGGCAACAATGAGCAACTCTTC; CDR3 protein: CASSLPTGNNEQLF
V gene: TRBV4-1; D gene: -; clone size: many; J gene: TRBJ2-7; CDR3 DNA: TGCGCCAGCAGCCAAGCCGCTCCGAAGCATACCCCATTCACCTACGAGCAGTACTTC; CDR3 protein: CASSQAAPKHTPFTYEQYF
V gene: TRBV20-1; D gene: TRBD1; clone size: -; J gene: TRBJ1-5; CDR3 DNA: TGCAGTGCTAGACGAATAGTACCGGGACAGATTAGCTACGAGCATTTT; CDR3 protein: CSARRIVPGQISYEHF
V gene: TRBV5-5; D gene: -; clone size: many; J gene: TRBJ1-5; CDR3 DNA: TGTGCCAGCAGCTCCGTTCAGGCCCAGCCCCAGCATTTT; CDR3 protein: CASSSVQAQPQHF
V gene: TRBV10-2; D gene: TRBD1; clone size: many; J gene: TRBJ1-5; CDR3 DNA: TGCGCCAGCGCGGACAGGGCAAATCAGCCCCAGCATTTT; CDR3 protein: CASADRANQPQHF
V gene: TRBV2; D gene: -; clone size: many; J gene: TRBJ1-1; CDR3 DNA: TGTGCCAGCAGGGAGTGGGGGAACACTGAAGCTTTCTTT; CDR3 protein: CASREWGNTEAFF
V gene: TRBV7-9; D gene: -; clone size: -; J gene: TRBJ1-1; CDR3 DNA: TGTGCCAGCAGATCTAGCGGGGGATACACTGAAGCTTTCTTT; CDR3 protein: CASRSSGGYTEAFF
V gene: TRBV15; D gene: TRBD1; clone size: once; J gene: TRBJ1-1; CDR3 DNA: TGTGCCACCAGCAGAGAGGTACAGGGGGCGAGGACTGAAGCTTTCTTT; CDR3 protein: CATSREVQGARTEAFF
V gene: TRBV10-3; D gene: TRBD1; clone size: -; J gene: TRBJ1-2; CDR3 DNA: TGTGCCATACAGGACTCGACAGGGGACTATGGCTACACCTTC; CDR3 protein: CAIQDSTGDYGYTF
V gene: TRBV5-1; D gene: -; clone size: many; J gene: TRBJ2-5; CDR3 DNA: TGCGCCAGCAGCTTGGACGACCAAGAGACCCAGTACTTC; CDR3 protein: CASSLDDQETQYF
V gene: TRBV19; D gene: TRBD1; clone size: many; J gene: TRBJ1-2; CDR3 DNA: TGTGCCAGTAGTATACAGGGGGATCATGGCTACACCTTC; CDR3 protein: CASSIQGDHGYTF
V gene: TRBV10-3; D gene: -; clone size: -; J gene: TRBJ1-5; CDR3 DNA: TGTGCCATCAGTGATCCGGCCCGCCAGCCCCAGCATTTT; CDR3 protein: CAISDPARQPQHF
V gene: TRBV4-1; D gene: TRBD1; clone size: many; J gene: TRBJ2-2; CDR3 DNA: TGCGCCAGCAGCCAAGGACAGGGTTTAACCGGGGAGCTGTTTTTT; CDR3 protein: CASSQGQGLTGELFF
V gene: TRBV20-1; D gene: -; clone size: many; J gene: TRBJ1-2; CDR3 DNA: TGCAGTGCTATCGACAGGCTCCTCGTCGGTGGCTACACCTTC; CDR3 protein: CSAIDRLLVGGYTF
V gene: TRBV20-1; D gene: TRBD1; clone size: many; J gene: TRBJ1-5; CDR3 DNA: TGCAGTGCTAGCTCCAACAGGGGTTGGGGTCAGCCCCAGCATTTT; CDR3 protein: CSASSNRGWGQPQHF
V gene: TRBV5-1; D gene: TRBD1; clone size: many; J gene: TRBJ1-6; CDR3 DNA: TGCGCCAGCAGCTTGTCAACAGGGGACGATTCACCCCTCCACTTT; CDR3 protein: CASSLSTGDDSPLHF
V gene: TRBV24-1; D gene: -; clone size: many; J gene: TRBJ2-2; CDR3 DNA: TGTGCCACCAGTGATGCTAGTAAAACCGGGGAGCTGTTTTTT; CDR3 protein: CATSDASKTGELFF
V gene: TRBV7-2; D gene: -; clone size: many; J gene: TRBJ2-3; CDR3 DNA: TGTGCCAGCAGCTTCGGCGGGTCCACAGATACGCAGTATTTT; CDR3 protein: CASSFGGSTDTQYF
V gene: TRBV7-2; D gene: TRBD2; clone size: -; J gene: TRBJ2-3; CDR3 DNA: TGTGCCAGCAGCTTCCGACTAGCGGGGGGAGTTACAGATACGCAGTATTTT; CDR3 protein: CASSFRLAGGVTDTQYF
V gene: TRBV12-3/TRBV12-4; D gene: -; clone size: -; J gene: TRBJ1-2; CDR3 DNA: TGTGCCACGAGGGGGAACTATGGCTACACCTTC; CDR3 protein: CATRGNYGYTF
V gene: TRBV5-1; D gene: TRBD1; clone size: many; J gene: TRBJ2-5; CDR3 DNA: TGCGCCAGCAGCTCCCTCCGGGACAGGGGAGAGACCCAGTACTTC; CDR3 protein: CASSSLRDRGETQYF
V gene: TRBV5-1; D gene: TRBD2; clone size: many; J gene: TRBJ2-1; CDR3 DNA: TGCGCCAGCAGCTTGGCCGCAACTAGCGGGGGGGCAGGAGAGCAGTTCTTC; CDR3 protein: CASSLAATSGGAGEQFF
V gene: TRBV9; D gene: -; clone size: many; J gene: TRBJ1-5; CDR3 DNA: TGTGCCAGCAGCGTAAAGGATCGTAAGGGTAATAGCAATCAGCCCCAGCATTTT; CDR3 protein: CASSVKDRKGNSNQPQHF
V gene: TRBV24-1; D gene: -; clone size: -; J gene: TRBJ1-2; CDR3 DNA: TGTGCCACCAGTGATTCCGGTCCTGGCTACACCTTC; CDR3 protein: CATSDSGPGYTF
V gene: TRBV7-9; D gene: -; clone size: -; J gene: TRBJ2-7; CDR3 DNA: TGTGCCAGCAGCCCATCGGCGTCCGAGCAGTACTTC; CDR3 protein: CASSPSASEQYF
V gene: TRBV9; D gene: -; clone size: many; J gene: TRBJ1-3; CDR3 DNA: TGTGCCAGCAGCGTAGGGGGGGGAGGGGGAGGCTCTGGAAACACCATATATTTT; CDR3 protein: CASSVGGGGGGSGNTIYF
V gene: TRBV2; D gene: TRBD2; clone size: many; J gene: TRBJ2-3; CDR3 DNA: TGTGCCAGCAGTGGAATTAGCGGGGGTGGCACAGATACGCAGTATTTT; CDR3 protein: CASSGISGGGTDTQYF
V gene: TRBV4-3; D gene: TRBD1; clone size: -; J gene: TRBJ1-6; CDR3 DNA: TGCGCCAGCAGCCCTCAGGGGGCGAATTCACCCCTCCACTTT; CDR3 protein: CASSPQGANSPLHF
V gene: TRBV29-1; D gene: TRBD1; clone size: -; J gene: TRBJ1-5; CDR3 DNA: TGCAGCGTTACCGACAGGGTAGGTCAGCCCCAGCATTTT; CDR3 protein: CSVTDRVGQPQHF
V gene: TRBV10-3; D gene: TRBD1; clone size: once; J gene: TRBJ1-4; CDR3 DNA: TGTGCCGTCACCTCGACAGGGACAACTAATGAAAAACTGTCTTTT; CDR3 protein: CAVTSTGTTNEKLSF
V gene: TRBV19; D gene: TRBD2; clone size: once; J gene: TRBJ2-1; CDR3 DNA: TGTGCCAGTAGTACTGCTAGCGGGCGCTCCTACAATGAGCAGTTCTTC; CDR3 protein: CASSTASGRSYNEQFF
V gene: TRBV6-1; D gene: -; clone size: many; J gene: TRBJ2-3; CDR3 DNA: TGTGCCAGCAGTCGGGTGCGAGACGGTAGCACAGATACGCAGTATTTT; CDR3 protein: CASSRVRDGSTDTQYF
V gene: TRBV7-2; D gene: -; clone size: -; J gene: TRBJ1-2; CDR3 DNA: TGTGCCAGACGGACTAGCGGAGATACGCAGGGTGGTGGCTACACCTTC; CDR3 protein: CARRTSGDTQGGGYTF
V gene: TRBV29-1; D gene: TRBD1; clone size: many; J gene: TRBJ1-1; CDR3 DNA: TGCAGCGTTAAAACAGGGGAGCGGCCGGCTTTCTTT; CDR3 protein: CSVKTGERPAFF
V gene: TRBV19; D gene: TRBD1; clone size: -; J gene: TRBJ1-1; CDR3 DNA: TGTGCCAGTAGCGTGGGACAGGAAGCTTTCTTT; CDR3 protein: CASSVGQEAFF
V gene: TRBV5-1; D gene: -; clone size: many; J gene: TRBJ1-4; CDR3 DNA: TGCGCCAGCAGCTTCTCTCTTCGGGGCCTTAATGAAAAACTGTTTTTT; CDR3 protein: CASSFSLRGLNEKLFF
V gene: TRBV7-9; D gene: -; clone size: -; J gene: TRBJ2-1; CDR3 DNA: TGCGCCAGCAGCCAAGATAGGGGGGGGACCGACAGTGAGCAGTTCTTC; CDR3 protein: CASSQDRGGTDSEQFF
V gene: TRBV5-1; D gene: TRBD1; clone size: -; J gene: TRBJ2-7; CDR3 DNA: TGCGCCAGTAGCTTGGCCCAGGGGACAGGTGAGCAGTACTTC; CDR3 protein: CASSLAQGTGEQYF
V gene: TRBV20-1; D gene: -; clone size: many; J gene: TRBJ1-1; CDR3 DNA: TGCAGTGCTAGAGCGCGTGAAGCTTTCTTT; CDR3 protein: CSARAREAFF